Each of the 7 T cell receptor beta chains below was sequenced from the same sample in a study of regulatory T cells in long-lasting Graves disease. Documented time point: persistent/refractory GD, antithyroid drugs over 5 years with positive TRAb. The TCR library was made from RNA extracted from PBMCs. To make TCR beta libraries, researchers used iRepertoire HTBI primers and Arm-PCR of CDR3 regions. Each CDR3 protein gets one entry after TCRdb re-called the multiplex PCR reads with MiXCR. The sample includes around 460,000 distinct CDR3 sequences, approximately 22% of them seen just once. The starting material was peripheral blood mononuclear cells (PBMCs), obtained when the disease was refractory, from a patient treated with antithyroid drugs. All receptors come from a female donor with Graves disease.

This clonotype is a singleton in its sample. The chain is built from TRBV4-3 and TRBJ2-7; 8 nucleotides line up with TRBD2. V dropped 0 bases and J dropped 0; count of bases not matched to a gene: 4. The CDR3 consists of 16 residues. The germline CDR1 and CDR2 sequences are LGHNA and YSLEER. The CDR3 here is CASSQDRSGSSYEQYF. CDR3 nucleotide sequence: TGCGCCAGCAGCCAAGATCGAAGCGGGAGCTCCTACGAGCAGTACTTC.

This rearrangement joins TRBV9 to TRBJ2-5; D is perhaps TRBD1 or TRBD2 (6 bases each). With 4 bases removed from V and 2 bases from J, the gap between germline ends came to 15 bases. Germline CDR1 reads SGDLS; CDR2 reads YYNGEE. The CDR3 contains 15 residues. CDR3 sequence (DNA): TGTGCCAGCAGCTCCCGTGGGGGGCTTCAAGAGACCCAGTACTTC. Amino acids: CASSSRGGLQETQYF.

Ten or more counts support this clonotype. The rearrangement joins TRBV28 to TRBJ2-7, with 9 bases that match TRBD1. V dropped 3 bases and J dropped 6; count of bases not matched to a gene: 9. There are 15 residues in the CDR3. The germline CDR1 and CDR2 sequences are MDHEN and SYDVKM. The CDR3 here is CASSFPGTGSCEQYF. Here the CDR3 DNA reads TGTGCCAGCAGTTTCCCCGGGACAGGGTCATGCGAGCAGTACTTC.

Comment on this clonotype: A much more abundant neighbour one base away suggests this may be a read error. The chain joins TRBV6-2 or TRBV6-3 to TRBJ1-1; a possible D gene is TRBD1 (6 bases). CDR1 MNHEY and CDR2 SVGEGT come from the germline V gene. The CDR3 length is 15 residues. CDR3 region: CASSYSTLGGTEALF. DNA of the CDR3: TGTGCCAGCAGTTACTCAACCCTTGGGGGCACTGAAGCTCTCTTT.

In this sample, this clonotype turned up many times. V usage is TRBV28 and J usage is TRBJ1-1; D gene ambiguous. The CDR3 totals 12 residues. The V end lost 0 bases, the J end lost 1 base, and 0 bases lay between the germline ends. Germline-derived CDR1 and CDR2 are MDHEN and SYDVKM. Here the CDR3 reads CASSLWNTEAFF. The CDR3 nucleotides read TGTGCCAGCAGTTTATGGAACACTGAAGCTTTCTTT.

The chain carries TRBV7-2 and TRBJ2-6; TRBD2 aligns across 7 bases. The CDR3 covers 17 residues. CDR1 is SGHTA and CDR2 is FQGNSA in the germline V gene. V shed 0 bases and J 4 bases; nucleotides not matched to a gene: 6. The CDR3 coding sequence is TGTGCCAGCAGCTTAGCCCCAGCGGGGTCCGGGGCCAACGTCCTGACTTTC. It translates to CASSLAPAGSGANVLTF.

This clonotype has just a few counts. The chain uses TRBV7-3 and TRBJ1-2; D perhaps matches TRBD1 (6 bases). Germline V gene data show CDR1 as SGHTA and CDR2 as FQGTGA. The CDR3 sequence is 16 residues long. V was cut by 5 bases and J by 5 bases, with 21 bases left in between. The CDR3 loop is CASSVRPGGDEYGYTF. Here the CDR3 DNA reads TGTGCCAGCAGCGTTCGTCCCGGGGGCGATGAATATGGCTACACCTTC.